These 17 T cell receptor beta chains share one sample of origin, sequenced in a study of coeliac disease. TCRdb keeps only in-frame clones here, not all; method: immunoSEQ multiplex PCR. The sample includes about 1,700 clones, about three quarters of them seen just once. The source material was lymphocytes from the gut lamina propria. All receptors derive from a human donor without celiac disease.

The rearrangement links TRBV19 to TRBJ2-1; TRBD2 is a possible D gene (5 bases). The length of the CDR3 is 14 residues. Trimming took 2 bases from V and 7 from J, leaving 12 bases between them. Germline CDR1 is LNHDA and CDR2 is SQIVND (reference sequence). The CDR3 sequence: CASSIRGSKNEQFF. The CDR3 DNA reads TGTGCCAGTAGTATAAGAGGGAGTAAAAATGAGCAGTTCTTC.

The chain's CDR3 is CSVEDMDRGGYGYTF. The CDR3 DNA reads as TGCAGCGTTGAAGATATGGACAGGGGGGGGTATGGCTACACCTTC. J is TRBJ1-2 and V is TRBV29-1; 10 bases map to TRBD1. V shed 0 bases, J shed 5 bases, and the junction held 6 bases outside the gene matches. The CDR3 consists of 15 residues. Germline CDR1 reads SQVTM; CDR2 reads ANQGSEA.

This clone has only one observation. This sequence joins TRBV6-9 and TRBJ1-2; no clear D. The CDR3 runs 11 residues. Trimming cost V 8 bases and J 5 bases, with 9 bases left between them. Germline lookup yields CDR1 MNHGY and CDR2 SVAAGI. The CDR3 sequence: CASYWEYGYTF. The DNA for the CDR3 is TGTGCCAGCTATTGGGAGTATGGCTACACCTTC.

The rearrangement uses TRBV27 and TRBJ1-1, with 8 bases fitting TRBD1. Germline V CDR1 and CDR2: MNHEY, SMNVEV (reference sequence). The CDR3 is made up of 14 amino acids. V lost 3 bases to trimming and J lost 7 bases; unmatched junction nucleotides: 7. This CDR3 reads CASSFFGQGSEAFF. In DNA form, the CDR3 reads TGTGCCAGCAGTTTTTTTGGACAGGGTAGTGAAGCTTTCTTT.

The V gene is TRBV9, the J gene TRBJ1-1; TRBD1 aligns across 7 bases. With 4 bases clipped from V and 0 bases from J, the junction kept 9 bases outside the gene matches. This CDR3 contains 16 residues. Germline V gene sequence: CDR1 SGDLS, CDR2 YYNGEE. The CDR3 coding sequence is TGTGCCAGCAGCCTCGGGACAGAGCTCATGAACACTGAAGCTTTCTTT. This encodes CASSLGTELMNTEAFF. The entire variable domain, with the rest obtained from reference TRBV9 and TRBJ1-1, is as follows: DSGVTQTPKHLITATGQRVTLRCSPRSGDLSVYWYQQSLDQGLQFLIQYYNGEERAKGNILERFSAQQFPDLHSELNLSSLELGDSALYFCASSLGTELMNTEAFFGQGTRLTVV.

This clone was seen just once. The chain recombines TRBV28 with TRBJ2-7; D uncertain. The germline V and J ends were trimmed by 7 bases and 2 bases, with 12 bases remaining between them. The CDR3 sequence is 13 residues long. In germline, CDR1 is MDHEN, CDR2 SYDVKM. CDR3 residues: CASNPGAAYEQYF. CDR3 coding DNA: TGTGCCAGCAATCCCGGAGCTGCCTACGAGCAGTACTTC. Filled out from reference TRBV28 and TRBJ2-7, the complete variable domain reads DVKVTQSSRYLVKRTGEKVFLECVQDMDHENMFWYRQDPGLGLRLIYFSYDVKMKEKGDIPEGYSVSREKKERFSLILESASTNQTSMYLCASNPGAAYEQYFGPGTRLTVT.

V and J are TRBV19 and TRBJ2-7, with 9 positions matching TRBD2. Losses at the gene ends were 5 bases for V and 4 bases for J; bases not matched to a gene: 12. This CDR3 spans 16 amino acids. Per germline, CDR1 LNHDA and CDR2 SQIVND (reference sequence). The CDR3 DNA reads as TGTGCCAGTAGTCCACGGGAAGGACTAGCGCTTTACGAGCAGTACTTC. It codes for CASSPREGLALYEQYF.

The chain carries TRBV6-6 and TRBJ2-7; 12 nucleotides align to TRBD1. Unmatched junction bases numbered 4, after V lost 2 bases and J lost 5 bases. Germline lookup yields CDR1 MNHNY and CDR2 SVGAGI (reference sequence). The CDR3 runs 15 residues. CDR3 sequence: CASSYRDRGQHEQYF. CDR3 bases: TGTGCCAGCAGTTACCGGGACAGGGGGCAACACGAGCAGTACTTC.

The sample holds a few counts of this clone. The V call is TRBV30, the J call TRBJ2-3; TRBD2 agrees at 7 bases. J gave up 4 bases and V 4 bases, and 2 bases lay outside the gene matches. Germline V gene data show CDR1 as GTSNPN and CDR2 as SVGIG (reference sequence). This CDR3 spans 12 amino acids. The CDR3 nucleotides are TGTGCCTGGAATGGGGGGGCAGATACGCAGTATTTT. Amino acid sequence: CAWNGGADTQYF.

The chain recombines TRBV18 with TRBJ2-7; no clear D gene. Trimming took 0 bases from V and 3 from J, leaving 9 bases between them. Germline CDR1 KGHSH, CDR2 LQKENI. CDR3 length: 14 residues. The CDR3 sequence is CASSPPASYYEQYF. CDR3 DNA: TGTGCCAGCTCACCACCCGCCTCCTACTACGAGCAGTACTTC.

V usage is TRBV15 and J usage is TRBJ1-1; the D is unclear. This CDR3 region has 18 residues. V was trimmed by 0 bases and J by 3 bases, leaving 20 bases between them. Germline values: CDR1 LNHNV, CDR2 YYDKDF (reference sequence). The CDR3 region has the DNA TGTGCCACCAGCAGAGATCAGAAACAGACTAATTGGCACACTGAAGCTTTCTTT. This translates into CATSRDQKQTNWHTEAFF.

The rearrangement joins TRBV9 to TRBJ2-3, with TRBD1 matching over 7 bases. CDR3 size: 14 residues. CDR1 is SGDLS and CDR2 is YYNGEE in the germline V gene. V gave up 0 bases and J gave up 5 bases; unmatched junction bases: 3. CDR3 nucleotide sequence: TGTGCCAGCAGCGTAGGACAGGGTAGAGATACGCAGTATTTT. Its translation: CASSVGQGRDTQYF.

The rearrangement uses TRBV9 and TRBJ2-1; TRBD1 agrees at 8 bases. Per the germline V gene, CDR1 is SGDLS and CDR2 is YYNGEE. This CDR3 is 15 amino acids long. Unmatched junction bases numbered 4, after V lost 4 bases and J lost 1 base. CDR3: CASSPRDRSYNEQFF. DNA for the CDR3: TGTGCCAGCAGCCCCCGGGACAGGTCCTACAATGAGCAGTTCTTC.

CDR3 bases: TGTGCCAGCAGCTCAGAGGGGGATTGGTACAATGAGCAGTTCTTC. This encodes CASSSEGDWYNEQFF. The rearrangement uses TRBV7-3 and TRBJ2-1, with a possible D match to TRBD1 (6 bases). Germline loops: CDR1 SGHTA, CDR2 FQGTGA. V was trimmed by 4 bases and J by 4 bases, leaving 14 bases between them. This CDR3 is built from 15 residues. The full variable domain, with the rest looked up from reference TRBV7-3 and TRBJ2-1, is GAGVSQTPSNKVTEKGKYVELRCDPISGHTALYWYRQSLGQGPEFLIYFQGTGAADDSGLPNDRFFAVRPEGSVSTLKIQRTERGDSAVYLCASSSEGDWYNEQFFGPGTRLTVL.

The count of this clone is one. The chain combines TRBV18 with TRBJ2-1, with TRBD1 as a possible D gene (7 bases). The germline V and J ends were trimmed by 6 bases and 3 bases, with 18 bases remaining between them. This CDR3 has 16 amino acids. Per the germline V gene, CDR1 is KGHSH and CDR2 is LQKENI. The CDR3, as DNA: TGTGCCAGCTCTCCCAACCCCCAGGGGGGCTACAATGAGCAGTTCTTC. Translating gives CASSPNPQGGYNEQFF.

This sequence joins TRBV18 and TRBJ1-1; tentative D call: TRBD1 (6 bases). V lost 8 bases and J lost 0, with 28 bases in between. The V gene's germline CDR1 is KGHSH and CDR2 LQKENI. This CDR3 has 19 residues. The CDR3 protein is CASPSGGAILDRMNTEAFF. CDR3 bases: TGTGCCAGCCCTTCGGGGGGCGCGATATTAGATCGTATGAACACTGAAGCTTTCTTT. The full variable domain, completed using reference TRBV18 and TRBJ1-1, is NAGVMQNPRHLVRRRGQEARLRCSPMKGHSHVYWYRQLPEEGLKFMVYLQKENIIDESGMPKERFSAEFPKEGPSILRIQQVVRGDSAAYFCASPSGGAILDRMNTEAFFGQGTRLTVV.

This sequence joins TRBV2 and TRBJ1-2; TRBD1 matches 10 bases. The CDR3 spans 15 residues. In germline, CDR1 is SNHLY, CDR2 FYNNEI. The J segment lost 2 bases and the V segment lost 7 bases, leaving 7 bases of the junction unmatched. The CDR3 protein is CASTGTGALNYGYTF. The CDR3 coding sequence is TGTGCCAGCACCGGGACAGGGGCACTAAACTATGGCTACACCTTC.